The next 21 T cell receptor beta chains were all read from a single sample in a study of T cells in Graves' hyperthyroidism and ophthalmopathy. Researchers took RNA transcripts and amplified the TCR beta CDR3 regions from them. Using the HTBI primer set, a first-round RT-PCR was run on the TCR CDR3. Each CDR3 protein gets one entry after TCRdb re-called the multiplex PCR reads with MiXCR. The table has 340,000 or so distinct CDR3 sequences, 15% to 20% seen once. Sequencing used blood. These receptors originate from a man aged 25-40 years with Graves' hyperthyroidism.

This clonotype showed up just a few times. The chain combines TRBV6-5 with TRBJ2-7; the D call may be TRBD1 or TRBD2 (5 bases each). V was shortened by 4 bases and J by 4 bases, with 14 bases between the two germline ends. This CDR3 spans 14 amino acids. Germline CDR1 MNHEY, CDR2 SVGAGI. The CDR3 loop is CASSSTASGYEQYF. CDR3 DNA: TGTGCCAGCAGTTCGACAGCCTCGGGGTACGAGCAGTACTTC.

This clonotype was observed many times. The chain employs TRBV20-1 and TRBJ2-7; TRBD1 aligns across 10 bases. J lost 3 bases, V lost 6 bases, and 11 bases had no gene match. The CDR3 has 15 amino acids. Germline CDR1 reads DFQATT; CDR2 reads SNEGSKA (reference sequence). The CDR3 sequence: CSAPDRGKGGYEQYF. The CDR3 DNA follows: TGCAGTGCCCCGGACAGGGGGAAAGGTGGCTACGAGCAGTACTTC.

The CDR3 nucleotides read TGTGCCAGCAGTTACGGACCTGTGGAAAAACTGTTTTTT. The encoded protein is CASSYGPVEKLFF. The J gene is TRBJ1-4, the V gene TRBV6-5; unclear D gene. The CDR3 runs 13 residues. The V end was cut by 2 bases, the J end by 8 bases, with 9 bases between. CDR1 is MNHEY and CDR2 is SVGAGI in the germline V gene.

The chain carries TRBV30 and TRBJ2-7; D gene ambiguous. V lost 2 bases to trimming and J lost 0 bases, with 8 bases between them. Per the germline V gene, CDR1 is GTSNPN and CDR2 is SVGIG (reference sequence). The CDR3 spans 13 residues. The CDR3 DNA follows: TGTGCCTGGAGTTCCGGACCCTCCTACGAGCAGTACTTC. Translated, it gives CAWSSGPSYEQYF.

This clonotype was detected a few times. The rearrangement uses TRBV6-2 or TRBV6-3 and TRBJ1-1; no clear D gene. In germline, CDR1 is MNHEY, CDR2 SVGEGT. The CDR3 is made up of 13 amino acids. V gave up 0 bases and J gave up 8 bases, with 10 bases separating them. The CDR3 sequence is CASSYSDPTEAFF. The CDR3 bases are TGTGCCAGCAGTTACTCGGACCCAACCGAAGCTTTCTTT.

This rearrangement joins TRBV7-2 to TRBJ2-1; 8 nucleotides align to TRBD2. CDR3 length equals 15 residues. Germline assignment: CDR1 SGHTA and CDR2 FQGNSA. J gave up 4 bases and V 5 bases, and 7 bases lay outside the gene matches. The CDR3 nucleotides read TGTGCCAGCAGCCCTCAGACTAGCGCTTACAATGAGCAGTTCTTC. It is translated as CASSPQTSAYNEQFF.

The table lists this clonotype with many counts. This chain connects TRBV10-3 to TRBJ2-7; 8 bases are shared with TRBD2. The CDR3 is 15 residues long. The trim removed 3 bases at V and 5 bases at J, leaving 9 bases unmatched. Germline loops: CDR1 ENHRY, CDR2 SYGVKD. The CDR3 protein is CAISELQREPNEQYF. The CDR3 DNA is TGTGCCATCAGTGAACTCCAGCGGGAGCCAAACGAGCAGTACTTC.

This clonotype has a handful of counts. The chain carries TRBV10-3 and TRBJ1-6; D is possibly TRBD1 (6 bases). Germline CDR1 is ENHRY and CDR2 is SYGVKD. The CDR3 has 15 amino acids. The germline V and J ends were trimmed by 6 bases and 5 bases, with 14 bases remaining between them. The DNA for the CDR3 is TGTGCCATCAGCCCACGACAGGAAGATAATTCACCCCTCCACTTT. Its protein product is CAISPRQEDNSPLHF.

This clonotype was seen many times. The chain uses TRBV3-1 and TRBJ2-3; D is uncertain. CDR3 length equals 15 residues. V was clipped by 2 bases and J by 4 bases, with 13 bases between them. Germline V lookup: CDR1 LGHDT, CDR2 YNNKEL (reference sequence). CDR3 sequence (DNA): TGTGCCAGCAGCCAACCCGGCTACGGGTCAGATACGCAGTATTTT. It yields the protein CASSQPGYGSDTQYF.

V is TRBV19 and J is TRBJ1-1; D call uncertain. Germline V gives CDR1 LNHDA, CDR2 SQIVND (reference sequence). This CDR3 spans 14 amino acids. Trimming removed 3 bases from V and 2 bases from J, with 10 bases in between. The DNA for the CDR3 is TGTGCCAGTAGTATCCGACCCTATAACACTGAAGCTTTCTTT. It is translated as CASSIRPYNTEAFF.

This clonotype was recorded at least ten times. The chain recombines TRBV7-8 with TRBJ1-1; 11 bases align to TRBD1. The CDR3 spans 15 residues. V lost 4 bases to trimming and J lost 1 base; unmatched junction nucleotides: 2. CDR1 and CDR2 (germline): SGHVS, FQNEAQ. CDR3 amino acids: CASSWTGGRNTEAFF. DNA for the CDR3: TGTGCCAGCAGCTGGACAGGGGGCCGGAACACTGAAGCTTTCTTT. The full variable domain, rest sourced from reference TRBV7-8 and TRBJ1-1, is GAGVSQSPRYKVAKRGQDVALRCDPISGHVSLFWYQQALGQGPEFLTYFQNEAQLDKSGLPSDRFFAERPEGSVSTLKIQRTQQEDSAVYLCASSWTGGRNTEAFFGQGTRLTVV.

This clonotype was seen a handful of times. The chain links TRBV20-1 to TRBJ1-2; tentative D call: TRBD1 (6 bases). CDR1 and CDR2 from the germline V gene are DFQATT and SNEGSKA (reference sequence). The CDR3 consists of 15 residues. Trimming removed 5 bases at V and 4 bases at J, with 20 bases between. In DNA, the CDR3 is TGCAGTGCTCCGGACAGATCTGCCGATCTCTATGGCTACACCTTC. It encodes CSAPDRSADLYGYTF.

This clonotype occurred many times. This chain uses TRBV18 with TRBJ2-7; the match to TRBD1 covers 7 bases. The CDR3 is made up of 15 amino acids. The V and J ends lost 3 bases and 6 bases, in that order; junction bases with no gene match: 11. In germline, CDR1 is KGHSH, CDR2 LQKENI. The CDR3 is CASSPSGGRGLEQYF. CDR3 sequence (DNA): TGTGCCAGCTCACCTTCAGGGGGAAGGGGTCTCGAGCAGTACTTC.

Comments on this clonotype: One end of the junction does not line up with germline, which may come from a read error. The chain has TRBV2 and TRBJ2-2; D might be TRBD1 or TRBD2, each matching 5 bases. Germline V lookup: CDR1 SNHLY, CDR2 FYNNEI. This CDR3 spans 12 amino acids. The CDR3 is CASTLNTGDLFF. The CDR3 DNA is TGCGCCAGTACCTTGAACACCGGGGACCTGTTTTTT.

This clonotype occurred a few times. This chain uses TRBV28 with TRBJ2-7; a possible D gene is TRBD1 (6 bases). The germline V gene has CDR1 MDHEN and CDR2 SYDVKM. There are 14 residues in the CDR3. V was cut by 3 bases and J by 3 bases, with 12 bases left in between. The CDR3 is CASSFSLQGYEQYF. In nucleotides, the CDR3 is TGTGCCAGCAGTTTTTCTCTACAGGGCTACGAGCAGTACTTC.

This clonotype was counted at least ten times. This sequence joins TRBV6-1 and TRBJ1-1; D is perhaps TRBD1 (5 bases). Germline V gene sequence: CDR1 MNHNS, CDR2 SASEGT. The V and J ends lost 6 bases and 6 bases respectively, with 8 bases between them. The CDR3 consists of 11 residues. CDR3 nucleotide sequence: TGTGCCAGCAGACGGGGGGCTGAAGCTTTCTTT. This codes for CASRRGAEAFF.

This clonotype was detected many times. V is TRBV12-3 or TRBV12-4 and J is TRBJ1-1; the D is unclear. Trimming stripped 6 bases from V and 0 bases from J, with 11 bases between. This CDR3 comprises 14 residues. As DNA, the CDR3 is TGTGCCAGCAGCCGCGCATTCATGAACACTGAAGCTTTCTTT. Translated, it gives CASSRAFMNTEAFF.

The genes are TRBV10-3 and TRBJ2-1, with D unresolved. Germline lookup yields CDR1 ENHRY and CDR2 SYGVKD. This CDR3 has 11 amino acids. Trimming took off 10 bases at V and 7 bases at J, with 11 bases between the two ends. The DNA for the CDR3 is TGTGCCACTGACGTGGGGAATGAGCAGTTCTTC. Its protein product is CATDVGNEQFF.

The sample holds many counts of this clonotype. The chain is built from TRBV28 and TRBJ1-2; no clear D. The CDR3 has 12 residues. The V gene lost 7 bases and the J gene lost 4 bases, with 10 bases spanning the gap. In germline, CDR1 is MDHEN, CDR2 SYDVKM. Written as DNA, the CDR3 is TGTGCCAGCACCTCGGACTTCTATGGCTACACCTTC. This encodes CASTSDFYGYTF.

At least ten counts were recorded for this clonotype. This CDR3 is CATTAASGIVEQYF. DNA for the CDR3: TGTGCCACCACGGCGGCTAGCGGGATAGTCGAGCAGTACTTC. J is TRBJ2-7 and V is TRBV6-1; 9 nucleotides align to TRBD2. This CDR3 contains 14 residues. Per the germline V gene, CDR1 is MNHNS and CDR2 is SASEGT. V trimming: 10 bases; J trimming: 6 bases; junction bases outside the gene matches: 13.

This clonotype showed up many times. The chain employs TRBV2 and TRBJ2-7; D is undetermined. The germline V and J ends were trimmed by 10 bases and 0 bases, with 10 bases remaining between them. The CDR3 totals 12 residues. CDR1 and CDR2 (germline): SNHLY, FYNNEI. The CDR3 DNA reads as TGTGCCACCAAACCTAACTCCTACGAGCAGTACTTC. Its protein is CATKPNSYEQYF.